These 8 T cell receptor beta chains came from one sample sequenced in a study of T cells in Graves' hyperthyroidism and ophthalmopathy. Amplification targeted TCR beta CDR3 regions from RNA transcripts. A first-round RT-PCR of the TCR CDR3 used the HTBI primer set. TCRdb reprocessed the multiplex PCR reads with MiXCR, giving one entry per CDR3 protein. The data show about 540,000 distinct CDR3 sequences, 40% to 55% seen once. Material for sequencing was peripheral blood or thyroid tissue (not recorded which). The receptors come from a woman aged 18-29 years with Graves' hyperthyroidism.

V is TRBV10-3 and J is TRBJ1-5; D perhaps matches TRBD1 (5 bases). The CDR3 extends over 15 amino acids. In germline, CDR1 is ENHRY, CDR2 SYGVKD. V lost 6 bases to trimming and J lost 7 bases, with 19 bases between them. The DNA for the CDR3 is TGTGCCATCAGGGGCGGGAGGGGAGTAGGGCAGCCCCAGCATTTT. Translation: CAIRGGRGVGQPQHF.

CDR3 DNA: TGCGCCAGCAGCTCGAGGTGGGCGGATGACTATGGCTACACCTTC. Translating gives CASSSRWADDYGYTF. V gene TRBV5-1 combines with J gene TRBJ1-2; D is unclear. The CDR3 extends over 15 amino acids. V gave up 3 bases and J gave up 3 bases, with 15 bases separating them. In germline, CDR1 is SGHRS, CDR2 YFSETQ.

There are a few counts of this clonotype. The V and J genes are TRBV9 and TRBJ2-1; TRBD1 matches 9 bases. This CDR3 contains 16 residues. The V and J ends lost 4 bases and 7 bases, in that order; junction bases with no gene match: 12. The V gene's germline CDR1 is SGDLS and CDR2 YYNGEE. The CDR3 here is CASSLRTGETWNEQFF. CDR3 nucleotide sequence: TGTGCCAGCAGCTTGCGGACAGGGGAGACATGGAATGAGCAGTTCTTC.

This clonotype was seen at least ten times. This chain connects TRBV20-1 to TRBJ1-1; no clear D gene. Germline V gives CDR1 DFQATT, CDR2 SNEGSKA (reference sequence). V lost 1 base to trimming and J lost 4 bases, with 16 bases between them. The CDR3 sequence is 15 residues long. CDR3 residues: CSARANNAGSTEAFF. The DNA for the CDR3 is TGCAGTGCTAGAGCCAACAATGCGGGTTCCACTGAAGCTTTCTTT.

The chain employs TRBV11-2 and TRBJ1-1; the D gene is possibly TRBD1 (5 bases). This CDR3 has 11 residues. Germline V gene lookup returns CDR1 SGHAT and CDR2 FQNNGV. Between the trimmed V and J ends, which lost 11 bases and 7 bases, there was a span of 14 bases. The CDR3 reads CAGRQLGEAFF. CDR3 DNA sequence: TGTGCCGGGCGACAGCTCGGTGAAGCTTTCTTT. Together with reference TRBV11-2 and TRBJ1-1, the CDR3 gives the full variable domain: EAGVAQSPRYKIIEKRQSVAFWCNPISGHATLYWYQQILGQGPKLLIQFQNNGVVDDSQLPKDRFSAERLKGVDSTLKIQPAKLEDSAVYLCAGRQLGEAFFGQGTRLTVV.

V and J are TRBV12-3 or TRBV12-4 and TRBJ2-7, with 9 bases that match TRBD1. V dropped 6 bases and J dropped 4; count of bases not matched to a gene: 7. This CDR3 has 14 residues. The chain's CDR3 is CASRNAGTGYEQYF. The CDR3 coding sequence is TGTGCCAGCAGAAACGCCGGGACAGGGTACGAGCAGTACTTC.

This clonotype has ten or more counts. The rearrangement joins TRBV20-1 to TRBJ2-7; TRBD2 matches at 13 bases. Germline V CDR1 and CDR2: DFQATT, SNEGSKA (reference sequence). J gave up 3 bases and V 5 bases, and 1 base lay outside the gene matches. The length of the CDR3 is 13 residues. Here the CDR3 reads CSARTSGGYEQYF. The CDR3 DNA reads as TGCAGTGCTCGGACTAGCGGGGGCTACGAGCAGTACTTC.

This clonotype has only one observation. The chain combines TRBV2 with TRBJ2-5, with D maybe TRBD1 (6 bases). Germline lookup yields CDR1 SNHLY and CDR2 FYNNEI. V was cut by 6 bases and J by 5 bases, with 13 bases left in between. The CDR3 runs 13 residues. Written as DNA, the CDR3 is TGTGCCAGCAGCGGAGGACAGCGGGAGACCCAGTACTTC. Amino acids: CASSGGQRETQYF.